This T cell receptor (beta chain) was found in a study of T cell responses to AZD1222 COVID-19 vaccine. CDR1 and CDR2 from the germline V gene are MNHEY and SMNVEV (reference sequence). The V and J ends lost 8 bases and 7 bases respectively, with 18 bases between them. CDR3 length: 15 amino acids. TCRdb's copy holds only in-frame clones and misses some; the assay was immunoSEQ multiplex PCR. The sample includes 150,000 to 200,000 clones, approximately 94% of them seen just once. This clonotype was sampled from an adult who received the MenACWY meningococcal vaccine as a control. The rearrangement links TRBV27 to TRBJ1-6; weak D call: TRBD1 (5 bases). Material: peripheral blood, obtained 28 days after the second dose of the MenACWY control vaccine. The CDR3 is CASLRAAGRNSPLHF. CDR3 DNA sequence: TGTGCCAGCCTCAGGGCGGCCGGTCGAAATTCACCCCTCCACTTT.